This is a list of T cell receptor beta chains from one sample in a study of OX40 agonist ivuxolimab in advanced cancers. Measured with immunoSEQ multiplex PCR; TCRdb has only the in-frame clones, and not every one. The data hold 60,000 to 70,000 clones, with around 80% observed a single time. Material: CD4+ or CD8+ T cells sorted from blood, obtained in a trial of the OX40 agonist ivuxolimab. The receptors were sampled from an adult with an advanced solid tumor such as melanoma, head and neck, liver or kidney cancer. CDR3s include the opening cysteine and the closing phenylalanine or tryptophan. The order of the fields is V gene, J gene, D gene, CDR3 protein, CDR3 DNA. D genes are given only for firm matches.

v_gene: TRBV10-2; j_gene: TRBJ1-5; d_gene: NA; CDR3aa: CASSDRGNQPQHF; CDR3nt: TGCGCCAGCAGTGACAGGGGAAACCAGCCCCAGCATTTT
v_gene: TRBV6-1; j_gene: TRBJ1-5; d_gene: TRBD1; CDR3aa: CASSEGGTEGNQPQHF; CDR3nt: TGTGCCAGCAGTGAAGGCGGGACAGAGGGCAATCAGCCCCAGCATTTT
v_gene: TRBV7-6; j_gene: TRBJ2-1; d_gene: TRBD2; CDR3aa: CASSPPTSGRAGNEQFF; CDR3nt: TGTGCCAGCAGCCCGCCGACTAGCGGGAGGGCTGGGAATGAGCAGTTCTTC
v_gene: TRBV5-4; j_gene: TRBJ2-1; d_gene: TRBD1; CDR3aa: CASSSSLTGGAYNEQFF; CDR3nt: TGTGCCAGCAGCTCTTCGTTAACAGGGGGCGCCTACAATGAGCAGTTCTTC
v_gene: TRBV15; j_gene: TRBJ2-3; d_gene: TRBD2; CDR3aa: CATSRGESGSPDTQYF; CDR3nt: TGTGCCACCAGCAGAGGAGAGAGCGGGAGTCCAGATACGCAGTATTTT
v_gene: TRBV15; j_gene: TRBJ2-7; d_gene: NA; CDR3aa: CATSRRVNSYEQYF; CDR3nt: TGTGCCACCAGCAGAAGGGTAAACTCCTACGAGCAGTACTTC
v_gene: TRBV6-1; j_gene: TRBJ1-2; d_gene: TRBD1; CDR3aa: CASNRQGVNYGYTF; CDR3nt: TGTGCCAGCAACAGACAGGGGGTAAACTATGGCTACACCTTC
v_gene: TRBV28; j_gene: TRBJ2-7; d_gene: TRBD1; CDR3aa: CASSRQGGLVEQYF; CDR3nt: TGTGCCAGCAGTCGACAGGGTGGACTTGTCGAGCAGTACTTC
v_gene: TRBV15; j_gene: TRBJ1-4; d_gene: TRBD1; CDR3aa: CATSSMDRVWDEKLFF; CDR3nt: TGTGCCACCAGCAGTATGGACAGGGTTTGGGATGAAAAACTGTTTTTT
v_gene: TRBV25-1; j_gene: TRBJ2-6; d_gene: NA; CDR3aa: CATRSSGANVLTF; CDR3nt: TGTGCCACCCGTTCCTCTGGGGCCAACGTCCTGACTTTC